These 20 T cell receptor beta chains were sequenced from one sample in a study of T-cell reconstitution after alpha-beta-depleted transplantation in children. It was with unique molecular identifiers that the TCRbeta library was prepared. Via MiXCR, TCRdb re-called the PCR reads, giving one row per CDR3 protein. The profile shows 610,000 or so distinct CDR3 sequences, over 25% of them singletons. The sample was PBMCs, taken before TCRalphabeta/CD19-depleted stem cell transplant. These receptors were obtained from a boy under two years old with Wiskott-Aldrich syndrome, due to receive a stem cell transplant.

This clonotype has just a few counts. This chain connects TRBV5-1 to TRBJ2-5, with a tentative D call TRBD2 (5 bases). CDR1 SGHRS and CDR2 YFSETQ come from the germline V gene. This CDR3 is 16 amino acids long. The V end was cut by 5 bases, the J end by 3 bases, with 20 bases between. The CDR3 coding sequence is TGCGCCAGCAGAAGAAGAATCGGGGTACCAGAAGAGACCCAGTACTTC. As protein: CASRRRIGVPEETQYF.

The V and J genes are TRBV29-1 and TRBJ2-3, with D tentatively TRBD1 or TRBD2 (5 bases each). The CDR3 has 14 amino acids. Trimming shortened V by 2 bases and J by 7 bases, and 16 bases separated the two germline ends. CDR1 SQVTM and CDR2 ANQGSEA come from the germline V gene. The CDR3 reads CSVERGRTRNTQYF. The CDR3 DNA reads TGCAGCGTTGAAAGGGGACGGACCAGGAATACGCAGTATTTT.

The rearrangement links TRBV5-6 to TRBJ2-5, with D perhaps matching TRBD2 (5 bases). The CDR3 consists of 16 residues. Looked up from germline, CDR1 is SGHDT and CDR2 is YYEEEE. V lost 0 bases and J 1 base, leaving 13 bases between the germline ends. The CDR3 bases are TGTGCCAGCAGCTTGGGTCCGAGACTACCCCAAGAGACCCAGTACTTC. This sequence encodes CASSLGPRLPQETQYF.

This chain joins TRBV5-1 and TRBJ2-5; D is possibly TRBD1 (6 bases). From germline, CDR1 is SGHRS and CDR2 YFSETQ. The CDR3 runs 14 residues. Trimming removed 4 bases at V and 3 bases at J, with 13 bases between. CDR3 residues: CASSPIHREETQYF. CDR3 sequence (DNA): TGCGCCAGCAGCCCAATCCACAGGGAAGAGACCCAGTACTTC.

The chain combines TRBV6-1 with TRBJ2-3; 13 nucleotides line up with TRBD2. The CDR3 is 18 residues long. Germline loops: CDR1 MNHNS, CDR2 SASEGT. Unmatched junction bases numbered 9, after V lost 6 bases and J lost 0 bases. CDR3 DNA: TGTGCCAGCAGACCGACTAGCGGGAGGACAATCAGCACAGATACGCAGTATTTT. Translating it yields CASRPTSGRTISTDTQYF.

This clonotype has only a few counts. The J gene is TRBJ2-2, the V gene TRBV7-3; D is perhaps TRBD2 (6 bases). The germline CDR1 and CDR2 sequences are SGHTA and FQGTGA. The CDR3 covers 14 residues. Between the trimmed V and J ends, which lost 0 bases and 8 bases, there was a span of 10 bases. The CDR3 is CASSLTRERGELFF. In DNA, the CDR3 is TGTGCCAGCAGCTTAACCCGGGAGCGAGGGGAGCTGTTTTTT.

This chain uses TRBV5-1 with TRBJ2-1; 10 bases map to TRBD1. This CDR3 is built from 15 residues. Germline V gene lookup returns CDR1 SGHRS and CDR2 YFSETQ. With V trimmed by 4 bases and J by 9 bases, 10 bases remained unmatched. The DNA for the CDR3 is TGCGCCAGCAGCCTGGCGACAGGGGGCTGGGGTGAGCAGTTCTTC. Translated: CASSLATGGWGEQFF. Full variable domain (remainder filled in from reference TRBV5-1 and TRBJ2-1): KAGVTQTPRYLIKTRGQQVTLSCSPISGHRSVSWYQQTPGQGLQFLFEYFSETQRNKGNFPGRFSGRQFSNSRSEMNVSTLELGDSALYLCASSLATGGWGEQFFGPGTRLTVL.

The V call is TRBV2, the J call TRBJ2-1; D might be TRBD2 (7 bases). Germline CDR1 SNHLY, CDR2 FYNNEI. V gave up 7 bases and J gave up 9 bases, with 13 bases separating them. The length of the CDR3 is 12 residues. CDR3 sequence (DNA): TGTGCCAGCAAGGGAGGGGGAGCTGAGCAGTTCTTC. The encoded protein is CASKGGGAEQFF. Filled out from reference TRBV2 and TRBJ2-1, the complete variable domain reads EPEVTQTPSHQVTQMGQEVILRCVPISNHLYFYWYRQILGQKVEFLVSFYNNEISEKSEIFDDQFSVERPDGSNFTLKIRSTKLEDSAMYFCASKGGGAEQFFGPGTRLTVL.

V gene TRBV24-1 combines with J gene TRBJ2-3; 7 bases agree with TRBD2. The CDR3 extends over 17 amino acids. With 2 bases clipped from V and 0 bases from J, the junction kept 7 bases outside the gene matches. In germline, CDR1 is KGHDR, CDR2 SFDVKD. CDR3 amino acids: CATSDSSGQTSTDTQYF. The CDR3 DNA follows: TGTGCCACCAGTGATTCTAGCGGTCAAACTAGCACAGATACGCAGTATTTT.

V and J are TRBV12-3 or TRBV12-4 and TRBJ1-1; 9 bases are shared with TRBD1. Unmatched junction bases numbered 5, after V lost 8 bases and J lost 4 bases. This CDR3 comprises 13 residues. DNA for the CDR3: TGTGCCAGCGGGGGACAGGGTCGCACTGAAGCTTTCTTT. It encodes CASGGQGRTEAFF.

This clonotype was observed a handful of times. The V gene is TRBV12-3 or TRBV12-4, the J gene TRBJ2-5; 12 bases are a match to TRBD2. The CDR3 spans 16 residues. V lost 5 bases to trimming and J lost 2 bases; unmatched junction nucleotides: 6. This chain's CDR3 is CASSLNGLAGQETQYF. The CDR3 DNA is TGTGCCAGCAGTCTCAATGGACTAGCGGGGCAAGAGACCCAGTACTTC.

This rearrangement joins TRBV3-1 to TRBJ2-7; 7 bases align to TRBD1. Trimming took 6 bases from V and 5 from J; bases not matched to a gene: 7. Germline loops: CDR1 LGHDT, CDR2 YNNKEL (reference sequence). The CDR3 has 13 residues. The CDR3 spells CASSKQGRHEQYF. CDR3 bases: TGTGCCAGCAGTAAACAGGGGCGCCACGAGCAGTACTTC.

The chain joins TRBV5-1 to TRBJ1-1, with D possibly being TRBD1 (6 bases). Looked up from germline, CDR1 is SGHRS and CDR2 is YFSETQ. CDR3 size: 14 residues. The V end lost 2 bases, the J end lost 1 base, and 9 bases lay between the germline ends. CDR3 DNA sequence: TGCGCCAGCAGCTTCCCGGGACAGAACACTGAAGCTTTCTTT. This sequence encodes CASSFPGQNTEAFF.

The chain is built from TRBV12-3 or TRBV12-4 and TRBJ2-7, with 8 bases aligning to TRBD1. This CDR3 has 15 amino acids. The J segment lost 4 bases and the V segment lost 5 bases, leaving 10 bases of the junction unmatched. Here the CDR3 reads CASSAPGTGVYEQYF. The CDR3 DNA is TGTGCCAGCAGTGCCCCCGGGACAGGAGTATACGAGCAGTACTTC.

Only a few counts were recorded for this clonotype. The rearrangement joins TRBV7-9 to TRBJ2-1, with TRBD2 identical over 7 bases. Unmatched junction bases numbered 9, after V lost 2 bases and J lost 8 bases. This CDR3 is built from 15 residues. Germline CDR1 SEHNR, CDR2 FQNEAQ (reference sequence). In nucleotides, the CDR3 is TGTGCCAGCAGCTTAAGGCGGGAGCTGGTTGATGAGCAGTTCTTC. Its protein product is CASSLRRELVDEQFF.

The sample holds a few counts of this clonotype. The rearrangement uses TRBV5-1 and TRBJ2-5; D tentatively reads TRBD1 or TRBD2 (5 bases each). This CDR3 has 16 residues. CDR1 and CDR2 from the germline V gene are SGHRS and YFSETQ. V lost 0 bases and J lost 3, with 15 bases in between. The CDR3 nucleotides read TGCGCCAGCAGCTTGGTTGGGGCGGGCCGAGAAGAGACCCAGTACTTC. Translated, it gives CASSLVGAGREETQYF.

The chain is built from TRBV20-1 and TRBJ2-4, with D unresolved. Germline-derived CDR1 and CDR2 are DFQATT and SNEGSKA (reference sequence). Between the trimmed V and J ends, which lost 0 bases and 2 bases, there was a span of 8 bases. The CDR3 runs 14 residues. CDR3 in amino acids: CSARDSGPKNIQYF. DNA of the CDR3: TGCAGTGCTAGAGACTCAGGACCCAAAAACATTCAGTACTTC.

In this sample, this clonotype turned up a few times. This chain connects TRBV10-3 to TRBJ2-1; the match to TRBD1 covers 10 bases. J was trimmed by 8 bases and V by 7 bases; bases with no gene match: 8. Germline lookup yields CDR1 ENHRY and CDR2 SYGVKD. This CDR3 contains 14 residues. The CDR3 bases are TGTGCCATCACCCCGGGACAGGGGTATGATGAGCAGTTCTTC. It specifies CAITPGQGYDEQFF.

V gene TRBV4-1 combines with J gene TRBJ2-3; 10 bases line up with TRBD2. The length of the CDR3 is 17 residues. Per germline, CDR1 MGHRA and CDR2 YSYEKL. Trimming at V came to 0 bases and at J to 1 base, leaving 4 bases not matched to a gene. CDR3 sequence (DNA): TGCGCCAGCAGCCAAGAGCGCCTAGCGGGAGGCACAGATACGCAGTATTTT. This codes for CASSQERLAGGTDTQYF.

V gene TRBV4-1 combines with J gene TRBJ2-7, with D perhaps TRBD1 (5 bases). CDR1 MGHRA and CDR2 YSYEKL come from the germline V gene. The CDR3 runs to 15 residues. The V gene lost 0 bases and the J gene lost 3 bases, with 12 bases spanning the gap. CDR3 nucleotides: TGCGCCAGCAGCCAAGAAGGGGCAGTCCTCTACGAGCAGTACTTC. Translation gives CASSQEGAVLYEQYF.